Sequencing of this T cell receptor beta chain was carried out in a study of blood T cell repertoires in COVID-19. TCRdb keeps only in-frame clones here, not all; method: immunoSEQ multiplex PCR. The table shows approximately 440,000 clones, with more than 70% occurring only once. Germline CDR1 is MNHEY and CDR2 is SVGAGI. The CDR3 totals 13 residues. V was pared by 7 bases and J by 7 bases, with 16 bases between. This clonotype was sampled from a woman between 45 and 65 years old with COVID-19, enrolled during active disease. What was sequenced was peripheral blood. The J gene is TRBJ1-2, the V gene TRBV6-5; D might be TRBD1 (5 bases). As DNA, the CDR3 is TGTGCCAGCAACGCCCGTCAGGGTTTTGGCTACACCTTC. Translating gives CASNARQGFGYTF.